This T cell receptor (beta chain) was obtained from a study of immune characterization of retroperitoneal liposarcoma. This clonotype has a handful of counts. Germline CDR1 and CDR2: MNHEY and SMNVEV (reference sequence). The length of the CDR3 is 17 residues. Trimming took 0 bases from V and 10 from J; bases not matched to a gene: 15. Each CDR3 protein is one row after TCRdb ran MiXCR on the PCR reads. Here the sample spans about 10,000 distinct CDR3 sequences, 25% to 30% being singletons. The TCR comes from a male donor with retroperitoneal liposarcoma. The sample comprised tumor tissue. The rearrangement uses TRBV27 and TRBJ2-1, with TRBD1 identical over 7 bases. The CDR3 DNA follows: TGTGCCAGCAGTTTATCTGAGCGTCCAGGGGGATCCTACGAGCAGTTCTTC. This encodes CASSLSERPGGSYEQFF.